The clone carrying this TCR beta chain was picked up many times. From germline, CDR1 is SGHVS and CDR2 FNYEAQ. This CDR3 is 15 amino acids long. Germline trimming cut 1 base from V and 2 bases from J; bases unmatched to any gene: 3. The source of the sample is a study of T-cell reconstitution after alpha-beta-depleted transplantation in children. Unique molecular identifiers were used in preparing the TCRbeta library. Using its own MiXCR run on the PCR reads, TCRdb lists one record per CDR3 protein. The data show 250,000 to 300,000 distinct CDR3 sequences, 9.9% seen once. The sequencing used PBMCs from the stem cell graft donor, collected from the stem cell graft. The receptor comes from a human donor who donated a stem cell graft to a child with SCID. This rearrangement joins TRBV7-6 to TRBJ2-3, with 7 bases aligning to TRBD2. In DNA, the CDR3 is TGTGCCAGCAGCTTAGTAGCGGGCGTCACAGATACGCAGTATTTT. Protein product: CASSLVAGVTDTQYF.